The 8 T cell receptor beta chains in this list originate from one sample, sequenced in a study of blood T cells in healthy people across ages. Together with a sample-barcoded 5' primer, a J-beta primer mix was included in a second PCR lasting about 6 to 11 cycles. TCRdb analysed the 5' RACE reads with MiXCR anew, one entry per CDR3 protein. Of 600,000 to 1,000,000 distinct CDR3 sequences listed, around 25% are singletons. The same sample was also studied in work on T cells of mothers and their children.

The source material was blood. These receptors were collected from a boy younger than 18 in good health.

The chain joins TRBV29-1 to TRBJ2-1; no definite D call. CDR1 and CDR2 (germline): SQVTM, ANQGSEA. The V gene lost 6 bases and the J gene lost 5 bases, with 11 bases spanning the gap. The CDR3 has 12 amino acids. CDR3 amino acids: CSVRRADNEQFF. The CDR3 DNA sequence: TGCAGCGTCCGCCGCGCAGACAATGAGCAGTTCTTC.

V usage is TRBV20-1 and J usage is TRBJ2-7; maybe TRBD2 (6 bases). Per germline, CDR1 DFQATT and CDR2 SNEGSKA (reference sequence). The CDR3 is 14 amino acids. V dropped 5 bases and J dropped 2 bases, with 16 bases sitting between them. The CDR3 loop reads CSAPPNGGTYEQYF. DNA of the CDR3: TGCAGTGCTCCGCCCAACGGGGGAACCTACGAGCAGTACTTC.

This clonotype was seen only a few times. The chain uses TRBV15 and TRBJ1-2, with 7 nucleotides matching TRBD1. J was trimmed by 3 bases and V by 8 bases; bases with no gene match: 15. Looked up from germline, CDR1 is LNHNV and CDR2 is YYDKDF (reference sequence). The CDR3 has 16 residues. CDR3 region: CATGIRSGQIHYGYTF. CDR3 in DNA: TGTGCCACCGGAATTCGTTCGGGACAGATCCACTATGGCTACACCTTC.

As to this clonotype: A read error is possible here, since a much larger clone lies one base away. V gene TRBV6-5 combines with J gene TRBJ2-1; 11 positions match TRBD2. The CDR3 covers 14 residues. Germline lookup yields CDR1 MNHEY and CDR2 SVGAGI. CDR3 residues: CASSLAGGLNDQFF. The CDR3 DNA is TGTGCCAGCAGTCTAGCGGGGGGCCTCAATGACCAGTTCTTC.

The V call is TRBV29-1, the J call TRBJ2-5; a weak D match, TRBD2 (5 bases). V was trimmed by 5 bases and J by 5 bases, leaving 9 bases between them. Germline V gene sequence: CDR1 SQVTM, CDR2 ANQGSEA. The CDR3 is 11 amino acids. Here the CDR3 reads CSVRPGETQYF. The CDR3 DNA follows: TGCAGCGTTCGCCCGGGGGAGACCCAGTACTTC.

This clonotype was detected only a few times. The chain couples TRBV7-2 to TRBJ2-1; TRBD2 might be the D (6 bases). The CDR3 consists of 17 residues. Per germline, CDR1 SGHTA and CDR2 FQGNSA. Trimming pared 3 bases from V and 1 base from J, leaving 16 bases between. The CDR3 nucleotides are TGTGCCAGCAGCTTTCGGTTGGGAGGTAAATCCTACAATGAGCAGTTCTTC. Translation gives CASSFRLGGKSYNEQFF.

This clonotype was found a few times. CDR3 sequence: CASSQKPGTQETQYF. DNA for the CDR3: TGCGCCAGCAGCCAAAAACCGGGAACCCAAGAGACCCAGTACTTC. This sequence joins TRBV5-1 and TRBJ2-5, with D maybe TRBD2 (5 bases). Germline-derived CDR1 and CDR2 are SGHRS and YFSETQ. The CDR3 loop spans 15 amino acids. The V end lost 4 bases, the J end lost 1 base, and 14 bases lay between the germline ends.

The rearrangement uses TRBV6-5 and TRBJ2-7; D perhaps matches TRBD2 (6 bases). The J call is in doubt because the DNA end fits TRBJ2-5 better. Germline CDR1 MNHEY, CDR2 SVGAGI. The CDR3 loop spans 15 amino acids. The DNA for the CDR3 is TGTGCCAGCAGTTTTGTCGCGGGGAGCTCAGAGACCCAGTACTTC. This codes for CASSFVAGSSETQYF.